The rows below give T cell receptor beta chains drawn from one sample of a study of blood T cell repertoires in COVID-19. Clones were sequenced by immunoSEQ multiplex PCR, and TCRdb holds only the in-frame ones, with some missing. The sample consists of 90,000 to 140,000 clones, roughly 76% of them appearing once. Sequencing was carried out using peripheral blood. These receptors originate from a woman between 65 and 79 years old with acute or convalescent COVID-19. CDR3s include the opening cysteine and the closing phenylalanine or tryptophan. Fields, in order: J gene, D gene, CDR3 length, clone size, V gene, CDR3 protein, CDR3 DNA. A D gene is named only where the DNA matches it firmly. Size values are once, few and many counts, or a class for expanded clones, and some rows have none.

j_call: TRBJ1-6
d_call: NA
cdr3_length: 16
clone_size: once
v_call: TRBV5-1
cdr3_aa: CASSLVGGSYNSPLHF
cdr3_nt: TGCGCCAGCAGCTTGGTGGGGGGATCCTATAATTCACCCCTCCACTTT

j_call: TRBJ1-3
d_call: NA
cdr3_length: 15
clone_size: few
v_call: TRBV9
cdr3_aa: CASSPRESSGNTIYF
cdr3_nt: TGTGCCAGCAGCCCCCGGGAGAGCTCTGGAAACACCATATATTTT

j_call: TRBJ1-2
d_call: NA
cdr3_length: 13
clone_size: NA
v_call: TRBV6-2/TRBV6-3
cdr3_aa: CASSYSGRYGYTF
cdr3_nt: TGTGCCAGCAGTTACTCGGGCCGCTATGGCTACACCTTC

j_call: TRBJ2-2
d_call: TRBD2
cdr3_length: 16
clone_size: NA
v_call: TRBV18
cdr3_aa: CASSPGTSGNTGELFF
cdr3_nt: TGTGCCAGCTCACCCGGGACTAGCGGAAACACCGGGGAGCTGTTTTTT

j_call: TRBJ2-7
d_call: TRBD2
cdr3_length: 11
clone_size: once
v_call: TRBV6-6
cdr3_aa: CASAGAYEQYF
cdr3_nt: TGTGCCAGCGCGGGAGCCTACGAGCAGTACTTC

j_call: TRBJ1-1
d_call: NA
cdr3_length: 13
clone_size: NA
v_call: TRBV19
cdr3_aa: CASSNQRGTEAFF
cdr3_nt: TGTGCCAGTAGTAACCAGAGGGGGACTGAAGCTTTCTTT

j_call: TRBJ1-5
d_call: TRBD1
cdr3_length: 15
clone_size: few
v_call: TRBV7-2
cdr3_aa: CASSLAGTADQPQHF
cdr3_nt: TGTGCCAGCAGCTTAGCGGGGACAGCGGATCAGCCCCAGCATTTT

j_call: TRBJ2-3
d_call: NA
cdr3_length: 15
clone_size: NA
v_call: TRBV4-3
cdr3_aa: CASSPLGLSTDTQYF
cdr3_nt: TGCGCCAGCAGCCCACTGGGCCTAAGCACAGATACGCAGTATTTT

j_call: TRBJ2-3
d_call: NA
cdr3_length: 14
clone_size: NA
v_call: TRBV19
cdr3_aa: CASSISQRGDTQYF
cdr3_nt: TGTGCCAGTAGTATCTCCCAACGGGGAGATACGCAGTATTTT

j_call: TRBJ1-6
d_call: TRBD1
cdr3_length: 14
clone_size: NA
v_call: TRBV3-1/TRBV3-2
cdr3_aa: CASSHDRGNSPLHF
cdr3_nt: TGTGCCAGCAGCCATGACAGGGGTAATTCACCCCTCCACTTT

j_call: TRBJ2-1
d_call: TRBD2
cdr3_length: 15
clone_size: once
v_call: TRBV19
cdr3_aa: CASRSLAGLGDEQFF
cdr3_nt: TGTGCCAGTCGCTCCCTAGCGGGGCTTGGCGATGAGCAGTTCTTC

j_call: TRBJ2-7
d_call: TRBD1
cdr3_length: 14
clone_size: NA
v_call: TRBV10-3
cdr3_aa: CAVRQGFGTYEQYF
cdr3_nt: TGTGCCGTACGACAGGGGTTCGGGACCTACGAGCAGTACTTC

j_call: TRBJ2-1
d_call: TRBD2
cdr3_length: 15
clone_size: NA
v_call: TRBV5-4
cdr3_aa: CASSLIAGGRYEQFF
cdr3_nt: TGTGCCAGCAGCTTGATAGCGGGAGGGAGGTATGAGCAGTTCTTC

j_call: TRBJ1-5
d_call: TRBD1
cdr3_length: 13
clone_size: NA
v_call: TRBV12-3/TRBV12-4
cdr3_aa: CASNRQGDQPQHF
cdr3_nt: TGTGCCAGCAATCGACAGGGGGATCAGCCCCAGCATTTT

j_call: TRBJ2-7
d_call: TRBD2
cdr3_length: 15
clone_size: NA
v_call: TRBV27
cdr3_aa: CASSSGDGRGYEQYF
cdr3_nt: TGTGCCAGCAGTTCAGGGGACGGGAGGGGCTACGAGCAGTACTTC

j_call: TRBJ2-1
d_call: TRBD2
cdr3_length: 17
clone_size: NA
v_call: TRBV7-6
cdr3_aa: CASSLALGLAVYNEQFF
cdr3_nt: TGTGCCAGCAGCTTAGCACTGGGACTAGCGGTCTACAATGAGCAGTTCTTC

j_call: TRBJ1-4
d_call: NA
cdr3_length: 15
clone_size: few
v_call: TRBV5-6
cdr3_aa: CASSLVGATNEKLFF
cdr3_nt: TGTGCCAGCAGCTTGGTAGGGGCAACTAATGAAAAACTGTTTTTT

j_call: TRBJ2-7
d_call: NA
cdr3_length: 13
clone_size: NA
v_call: TRBV29-1
cdr3_aa: CSVADNLSYEQYF
cdr3_nt: TGCAGCGTTGCGGACAACCTCTCCTACGAGCAGTACTTC

j_call: TRBJ2-5
d_call: TRBD2
cdr3_length: 14
clone_size: NA
v_call: TRBV29-1
cdr3_aa: CSVDRDYLQETQYF
cdr3_nt: TGCAGCGTCGATAGGGACTACCTTCAAGAGACCCAGTACTTC

j_call: TRBJ2-6
d_call: NA
cdr3_length: 18
clone_size: NA
v_call: TRBV7-2
cdr3_aa: CASSLASGSLSGANVLTF
cdr3_nt: TGTGCCAGCAGCTTAGCCAGCGGGTCTCTCTCTGGGGCCAACGTCCTGACTTTC

j_call: TRBJ2-6
d_call: NA
cdr3_length: 20
clone_size: NA
v_call: TRBV5-4
cdr3_aa: CASSLAGQVGAGSGANVLTF
cdr3_nt: TGTGCCAGCAGCTTGGCGGGACAAGTGGGGGCAGGGTCTGGGGCCAACGTCCTGACTTTC

j_call: TRBJ2-1
d_call: NA
cdr3_length: 15
clone_size: NA
v_call: TRBV7-2
cdr3_aa: CASSLAQGWQNEQFF
cdr3_nt: TGTGCCAGCAGCTTAGCGCAGGGCTGGCAGAATGAGCAGTTCTTC

j_call: TRBJ1-1
d_call: NA
cdr3_length: 12
clone_size: NA
v_call: TRBV30
cdr3_aa: CAWKRGGTEAFF
cdr3_nt: TGTGCCTGGAAAAGGGGGGGGACTGAAGCTTTCTTT

j_call: TRBJ2-3
d_call: NA
cdr3_length: 13
clone_size: NA
v_call: TRBV7-2
cdr3_aa: CASRSPRGAGKYF
cdr3_nt: TGTGCCAGCAGGTCTCCCCGGGGGGCCGGGAAGTATTTT

j_call: TRBJ1-1
d_call: NA
cdr3_length: 14
clone_size: NA
v_call: TRBV6-6
cdr3_aa: CASTIARGVTEAFF
cdr3_nt: TGTGCCAGCACCATAGCCCGGGGTGTCACTGAAGCTTTCTTT

j_call: TRBJ1-3
d_call: TRBD1
cdr3_length: 16
clone_size: NA
v_call: TRBV3-1/TRBV3-2
cdr3_aa: CASSQDDRVDGNTIYF
cdr3_nt: TGTGCCAGCAGCCAAGACGACAGGGTGGACGGAAACACCATATATTTT

j_call: TRBJ1-4
d_call: NA
cdr3_length: 13
clone_size: NA
v_call: TRBV6-2/TRBV6-3
cdr3_aa: CASSYGTNEKLFF
cdr3_nt: TGTGCCAGCAGTTACGGGACAAACGAAAAACTGTTTTTT

j_call: TRBJ2-5
d_call: NA
cdr3_length: 15
clone_size: NA
v_call: TRBV28
cdr3_aa: CASSFSRRYQETQYF
cdr3_nt: TGTGCCAGCAGTTTCTCCCGGAGGTACCAAGAGACCCAGTACTTC

j_call: TRBJ1-4
d_call: NA
cdr3_length: 15
clone_size: NA
v_call: TRBV5-8
cdr3_aa: CASSFTLGGNEKLFF
cdr3_nt: TGTGCCAGCAGCTTCACGTTAGGGGGAAATGAAAAACTGTTTTTT

j_call: TRBJ1-5
d_call: NA
cdr3_length: 14
clone_size: NA
v_call: TRBV11-3
cdr3_aa: CASSLDRPDQPQHF
cdr3_nt: TGTGCCAGCAGCTTAGACAGGCCCGATCAGCCCCAGCATTTT

j_call: TRBJ2-1
d_call: TRBD2
cdr3_length: 19
clone_size: few
v_call: TRBV24-1
cdr3_aa: CATSDGGLAGGYTYNEQFF
cdr3_nt: TGTGCCACCAGTGATGGGGGGCTAGCGGGAGGGTACACTTACAATGAGCAGTTCTTC

j_call: TRBJ1-1
d_call: NA
cdr3_length: 13
clone_size: once
v_call: TRBV12-3/TRBV12-4
cdr3_aa: CASSLTGNTEAFF
cdr3_nt: TGTGCCAGCAGTTTAACTGGGAACACTGAAGCTTTCTTT

j_call: TRBJ2-7
d_call: TRBD1
cdr3_length: 15
clone_size: NA
v_call: TRBV19
cdr3_aa: CASSMGTGHTYEQYF
cdr3_nt: TGTGCCAGTAGTATGGGGACAGGGCACACCTACGAGCAGTACTTC

j_call: TRBJ1-1
d_call: TRBD1
cdr3_length: 13
clone_size: once
v_call: TRBV19
cdr3_aa: CASSPTGGTEAFF
cdr3_nt: TGTGCCAGTAGTCCGACAGGGGGGACTGAAGCTTTCTTT

j_call: TRBJ2-2
d_call: NA
cdr3_length: 13
clone_size: NA
v_call: TRBV3-1/TRBV3-2
cdr3_aa: CASSKSSVGELFF
cdr3_nt: TGTGCCAGCAGCAAATCGTCGGTCGGGGAGCTGTTTTTT

j_call: TRBJ1-4
d_call: NA
cdr3_length: 14
clone_size: NA
v_call: TRBV5-5
cdr3_aa: CASSWTGGGEKLFF
cdr3_nt: TGTGCCAGCAGCTGGACGGGAGGAGGTGAAAAACTGTTTTTT

j_call: TRBJ2-1
d_call: TRBD2
cdr3_length: 15
clone_size: few
v_call: TRBV6-5
cdr3_aa: CASSPYSGGYNEQFF
cdr3_nt: TGTGCCAGCAGCCCCTATAGCGGGGGTTACAATGAGCAGTTCTTC

j_call: TRBJ1-6
d_call: NA
cdr3_length: 14
clone_size: NA
v_call: TRBV10-2
cdr3_aa: CASRGETYNSPLHF
cdr3_nt: TGCGCCAGCCGGGGGGAGACCTATAATTCACCCCTCCACTTT

j_call: TRBJ2-1
d_call: NA
cdr3_length: 13
clone_size: few
v_call: TRBV12-3/TRBV12-4
cdr3_aa: CASSFGGGNEQFF
cdr3_nt: TGTGCCAGCAGTTTTGGTGGCGGAAATGAGCAGTTCTTC

j_call: TRBJ2-1
d_call: TRBD2
cdr3_length: 16
clone_size: NA
v_call: TRBV7-2
cdr3_aa: CASSLGRLAGYNEQFF
cdr3_nt: TGTGCCAGCAGCTTAGGACGGCTAGCGGGCTACAATGAGCAGTTCTTC